This TCR beta chain was sequenced for a study of human T cells and chemical hapten exposure. The study, taken as a whole, reports: The study found expanded TCRs formed significantly more large CDR3 similarity clusters than controls. As the donors had alopecia, their immune response may differ from healthy people's.

TCRdb ran MiXCR on the RACE reads and lists one entry per CDR3 protein. The table records roughly 200,000 distinct CDR3 sequences, 20% to 25% of them present only once. As for time point: patch test 1, 2 weeks after DPC sensitization. Sample treatment: therapeutic diphenylcyclopropenone sensitization with weekly scalp DPC. This clonotype was detected only a few times. Its antigen remains unidentified. The TCR was taken from a woman aged 45-59 years with alopecia areata. Some clones in this sample may be carry-over from other donors' samples. The sequences come from whole blood, collected in connection with sensitization to the hapten diphenylcyclopropenone (DPC).

The chain's CDR3 is CASSRRGEGIQYF. DNA for the CDR3: TGTGCCAGCAGTCGGAGGGGAGAAGGTATTCAGTACTTC. The chain uses TRBV12-3 or TRBV12-4 and TRBJ2-4; perhaps TRBD2 as D (6 bases). The germline V and J ends were trimmed by 5 bases and 10 bases, with 15 bases remaining between them. The CDR3 consists of 13 residues.